The T cell receptor beta chain described here comes from a study of OX40 agonist ivuxolimab in advanced cancers. Overall study context: Partial responses, seen in three patients, involved one hepatocellular carcinoma and two cutaneous melanomas.

Regarding the study as a whole: Expanded clones were, on average, more numerous in CD8+ T cells than in CD4+.

Concerning this clone itself: Its antigen is still unknown.

Losses at the gene ends were 5 bases for V and 7 bases for J; bases not matched to a gene: 11. Germline assignment: CDR1 SNHLY and CDR2 FYNNEI. The CDR3 length is 14 residues. This table comes from immunoSEQ multiplex PCR, and its TCRdb copy is limited to in-frame clones, with some not included. The sample contains about 86,000 clones, around 90% of which appear only once. The specimen was CD4+ or CD8+ T cells sorted from blood, collected in a trial of the OX40 agonist ivuxolimab. The source of this sequence is an adult with an advanced solid tumor such as melanoma, head and neck, liver or kidney cancer. The chain links TRBV2 to TRBJ2-7, with 7 nucleotides matching TRBD1. CDR3 DNA: TGTGCCAGCAGTCTTTACCGGGACAGCCCTGAGCAGTACTTC. Its protein product is CASSLYRDSPEQYF.